A single T cell receptor (beta chain) is shown here with its context. This sample stems from a study of blood T cell repertoires in COVID-19. About the research overall: Samples taken during acute and convalescent COVID-19 were collected in the United States, Italy and Spain.

Profiling relied on immunoSEQ multiplex PCR, and the TCRdb table lists in-frame clones only, not all of them. The table shows 150,000 to 200,000 clones, with around 86% occurring only once. This CDR3 comprises 14 residues. The junction had 4 bases not matched to a gene; V was cut back by 1 base and J by 5 bases. Germline CDR1 SEHNR, CDR2 FQNEAQ (reference sequence). The rearrangement uses TRBV7-9 and TRBJ2-7; 8 bases match TRBD1. This sequence originates from a man between 45 and 60 years old with active or convalescent COVID-19. Sequencing was performed on peripheral blood. The CDR3: CASSLGTGSNEQYF. CDR3 nucleotides: TGTGCCAGCAGCTTAGGGACAGGGTCCAACGAGCAGTACTTC.